This section outlines one T cell receptor beta chain sequence together with its context. The CDR3 spans 11 residues. Germline CDR1 is SEHNR and CDR2 is FQNEAQ (reference sequence). V was pared by 4 bases and J by 6 bases, with 3 bases between. The sample belongs to a study of T cells after somatic rescue of genetic block. The assay was immunoSEQ multiplex PCR, and TCRdb's table has in-frame clones only and misses some. The data contain under 150,000 clones, 85% to 95% of them singletons. The chain couples TRBV7-9 to TRBJ2-2; the D is unclear. The sequence came from a woman aged 18-35 years. The sequenced material came from peripheral blood mononuclear cells (PBMCs). As DNA, the CDR3 is TGTGCCAGCAGCTACTCCGGGGAGCTGTTTTTT. This codes for CASSYSGELFF.